The 25 T cell receptor beta chains below come from one sample, sequenced in a study of CD8 T cells in Susac syndrome. Random hexamers were used to reverse transcribe an amount of about 0.45 to 1 ug RNA. Each CDR3 protein gets one entry after TCRdb re-called the immunoSEQ multiplex PCR reads with MiXCR. The sample holds some 58,000 distinct CDR3 sequences; roughly 94% are singletons and the top ten take 0.75%. Input material: CD8+ T cells from PBMCs. Source of these receptors: a human donor with Susac syndrome.

The chain links TRBV7-9 to TRBJ1-1; no reliable D call. The CDR3 is 14 residues long. The germline CDR1 and CDR2 sequences are SEHNR and FQNEAQ (reference sequence). Trimming pared 4 bases from V and 8 bases from J, leaving 17 bases between. This CDR3 reads CASSSPAGFGEAFF. The CDR3 nucleotides are TGTGCCAGCAGCTCCCCGGCAGGATTTGGAGAAGCTTTCTTT.

This chain uses TRBV11-2 with TRBJ2-7; 9 bases are a match to TRBD1. Trimming took 5 bases from V and 4 from J; bases not matched to a gene: 9. The CDR3 totals 15 residues. The germline CDR1 and CDR2 sequences are SGHAT and FQNNGV. The CDR3 DNA reads TGTGCCAGCAGCAACCTCCGGGACAGGGTTTACGAGCAGTACTTC. Translated, it gives CASSNLRDRVYEQYF.

The chain is built from TRBV9 and TRBJ2-5; TRBD1 matches at 8 bases. The germline V gene encodes CDR1 SGDLS and CDR2 YYNGEE. This CDR3 contains 12 residues. Losses at the gene ends were 3 bases for V and 5 bases for J; bases not matched to a gene: 0. The DNA for the CDR3 is TGTGCCAGCAGCGGACAGGGGGAGACCCAGTACTTC. Translation: CASSGQGETQYF. Full variable domain (rest looked up from reference TRBV9 and TRBJ2-5): DSGVTQTPKHLITATGQRVTLRCSPRSGDLSVYWYQQSLDQGLQFLIQYYNGEERAKGNILERFSAQQFPDLHSELNLSSLELGDSALYFCASSGQGETQYFGPGTRLLVL.

The chain links TRBV12-3 or TRBV12-4 to TRBJ2-7, with 10 bases matching TRBD1. Trimming at V came to 5 bases and at J to 0 bases, leaving 4 bases not matched to a gene. This CDR3 has 15 residues. Written as DNA, the CDR3 is TGTGCCAGCAGTCCAAGGGACAGGGGCTCCTACGAGCAGTACTTC. It encodes CASSPRDRGSYEQYF.

The genes are TRBV7-3 and TRBJ2-4; 10 bases map to TRBD2. There are 14 residues in the CDR3. The junction had 2 bases not matched to a gene; V was cut back by 2 bases and J by 7 bases. Germline assignment: CDR1 SGHTA and CDR2 FQGTGA. CDR3 sequence reads: CASSLYSGGNIQYF. The CDR3 DNA reads TGTGCCAGCAGCTTATATAGCGGGGGGAACATTCAGTACTTC. The whole variable domain, filled in from reference TRBV7-3 and TRBJ2-4, reads GAGVSQTPSNKVTEKGKYVELRCDPISGHTALYWYRQSLGQGPEFLIYFQGTGAADDSGLPNDRFFAVRPEGSVSTLKIQRTERGDSAVYLCASSLYSGGNIQYFGAGTRLSVL.

The V call is TRBV5-6, the J call TRBJ2-7; D remains ambiguous. CDR1 is SGHDT, CDR2 YYEEEE, per germline. The CDR3 contains 12 residues. Trimming stripped 1 base from V and 4 bases from J, with 6 bases between. Here the CDR3 reads CASSLSAYEQYF. In DNA form, the CDR3 reads TGTGCCAGCAGCTTGAGCGCATACGAGCAGTACTTC.

The CDR3 region has the DNA TGCAGTGCCTGGGGGATGACGGCACGTGGCTATGGCTACACCTTC. Encoded protein: CSAWGMTARGYGYTF. This chain links TRBV20-1 with TRBJ1-2; D might be TRBD1 (5 bases). Germline assignment: CDR1 DFQATT and CDR2 SNEGSKA (reference sequence). CDR3 length equals 15 residues. The V end was cut by 6 bases, the J end by 4 bases, with 21 bases between.

The genes are TRBV29-1 and TRBJ2-1; D not certain. The CDR3 has 14 residues. CDR1 is SQVTM, CDR2 ANQGSEA, per germline. Trimming removed 6 bases from V and 5 bases from J, with 17 bases in between. The CDR3 sequence: CSVSRADHNNEQFF. The CDR3 nucleotides read TGCAGCGTAAGTCGAGCCGACCACAACAATGAGCAGTTCTTC.

The V call is TRBV12-3 or TRBV12-4, the J call TRBJ2-4; tentative D call: TRBD1 (6 bases). The V and J ends lost 3 bases and 0 bases respectively, with 6 bases between them. The CDR3 totals 14 residues. The CDR3 protein is CASSLGQAKNIQYF. In DNA, the CDR3 is TGTGCCAGCAGTTTGGGACAAGCCAAAAACATTCAGTACTTC.

The chain joins TRBV13 to TRBJ2-3, with TRBD2 identical over 12 bases. The CDR3 has 20 amino acids. Germline V gene data show CDR1 as PRHDT and CDR2 as FYEKMQ (reference sequence). Losses at the gene ends were 5 bases for V and 0 bases for J; bases not matched to a gene: 15. Here the CDR3 DNA reads TGTGCCAGCAGCATCGCTCTGACTAGCGGGGGCCCCTCTAGCACAGATACGCAGTATTTT. This translates into CASSIALTSGGPSSTDTQYF. Variable domain in full (rest from reference TRBV13 and TRBJ2-3): AAGVIQSPRHLIKEKRETATLKCYPIPRHDTVYWYQQGPGQDPQFLISFYEKMQSDKGSIPDRFSAQQFSDYHSELNMSSLELGDSALYFCASSIALTSGGPSSTDTQYFGPGTRLTVL.

Concerning this clonotype: An end of the junction differs from the germline gene, which may be a read error. The rearrangement links TRBV6-2 or TRBV6-3 to TRBJ2-5; D remains ambiguous. The CDR3 extends over 13 amino acids. CDR1 MNHEY and CDR2 SVGEGT come from the germline V gene. Here the CDR3 DNA reads TGTGCCAGCACTAAAACAGTACAAGAGGCCCAGTACTTC. It yields the protein CASTKTVQEAQYF.

The chain carries TRBV28 and TRBJ2-3; D is perhaps TRBD2 (5 bases). CDR1 is MDHEN, CDR2 SYDVKM, per germline. The CDR3 has 16 amino acids. Trimming took off 1 base at V and 11 bases at J, with 22 bases between the two ends. The DNA of the CDR3 is TGTGCCAGCAGTTTATTGTCGCTAGCCCTATCTACCGTGCAGTATTTT. This gives the protein CASSLLSLALSTVQYF.

The V call is TRBV30, the J call TRBJ2-2; D gene unclear. Trimming took 0 bases from V and 0 from J, leaving 8 bases between them. This CDR3 is 15 amino acids long. CDR1 and CDR2 (germline): GTSNPN, SVGIG (reference sequence). CDR3 protein: CAWSVVTPNTGELFF. CDR3 in DNA: TGTGCCTGGAGTGTCGTGACTCCGAACACCGGGGAGCTGTTTTTT.

The rearrangement joins TRBV12-3 or TRBV12-4 to TRBJ1-3, with 7 bases aligning to TRBD1. The CDR3 totals 14 residues. Trimming removed 6 bases from V and 4 bases from J; junction bases left unmatched: 6. CDR3: CASSPTGTGNTIYF. In DNA, the CDR3 is TGTGCCAGCAGCCCGACAGGGACCGGAAACACCATATATTTT.

The rearrangement uses TRBV9 and TRBJ1-1; D is possibly TRBD1 (5 bases). CDR3 size: 14 residues. The V gene's germline CDR1 is SGDLS and CDR2 YYNGEE. Trimming shortened V by 4 bases and J by 4 bases, and 14 bases separated the two germline ends. CDR3 residues: CASSLGGSGTEAFF. Here the CDR3 DNA reads TGTGCCAGCAGCCTCGGGGGGTCGGGCACTGAAGCTTTCTTT. Filled out from reference TRBV9 and TRBJ1-1, the complete variable domain reads DSGVTQTPKHLITATGQRVTLRCSPRSGDLSVYWYQQSLDQGLQFLIQYYNGEERAKGNILERFSAQQFPDLHSELNLSSLELGDSALYFCASSLGGSGTEAFFGQGTRLTVV.

The gene calls are TRBV24-1 and TRBJ1-6; D unclear. The CDR3 is made up of 15 amino acids. V gave up 9 bases and J gave up 7 bases, with 18 bases separating them. CDR1 is KGHDR, CDR2 SFDVKD, per germline. For the CDR3, the DNA is TGTGCCACCGTTTTTCGGAGACGCCTAAATTCACCCCTCCACTTT. It is translated as CATVFRRRLNSPLHF.

The rearrangement joins TRBV19 to TRBJ1-1; D is unresolved. Germline V lookup: CDR1 LNHDA, CDR2 SQIVND (reference sequence). The length of the CDR3 is 15 residues. V gave up 3 bases and J gave up 1 base, with 12 bases separating them. Here the CDR3 DNA reads TGTGCCAGTAGTATCGTGGGTGGAGCGAACACTGAAGCTTTCTTT. Amino acid sequence: CASSIVGGANTEAFF.

This chain links TRBV24-1 with TRBJ2-3; D possibly uses TRBD1 or TRBD2 (5 bases each). V was pared by 10 bases and J by 2 bases, with 9 bases between. Germline V gives CDR1 KGHDR, CDR2 SFDVKD. The CDR3 loop spans 12 amino acids. Here the CDR3 DNA reads TGTGCCACAAGGGGAGTCACAGATACGCAGTATTTT. Its protein product is CATRGVTDTQYF.

The rearrangement uses TRBV27 and TRBJ2-1; the match to TRBD2 covers 9 bases. V shed 6 bases, J shed 5 bases, and the junction held 5 bases outside the gene matches. Germline CDR1 reads MNHEY; CDR2 reads SMNVEV (reference sequence). The CDR3 runs 14 residues. The CDR3 nucleotides read TGTGCCAGCAGGAGAGCGGGGGGCCACAATGAGCAGTTCTTC. Residues: CASRRAGGHNEQFF.

This clonotype was detected once. The chain joins TRBV7-9 to TRBJ2-5; 7 nucleotides line up with TRBD2. The J segment lost 5 bases and the V segment lost 5 bases, leaving 11 bases of the junction unmatched. This CDR3 has 15 residues. Germline assignment: CDR1 SEHNR and CDR2 FQNEAQ (reference sequence). The CDR3: CASSAQSGGTETQYF. CDR3 nucleotide sequence: TGTGCCAGCAGCGCCCAGTCGGGGGGTACGGAGACCCAGTACTTC. Supplemented by reference TRBV7-9 and TRBJ2-5, the full variable domain reads DTGVSQNPRHKITKRGQNVTFRCDPISEHNRLYWYRQTLGQGPEFLTYFQNEAQLEKSRLLSDRFSAERPKGSFSTLEIQRTEQGDSAMYLCASSAQSGGTETQYFGPGTRLLVL.

CDR3 region: CASSVVGSSYEQYF. CDR3 coding DNA: TGTGCCAGCAGCGTAGTCGGGAGCTCCTACGAGCAGTACTTC. The genes are TRBV9 and TRBJ2-7; perhaps TRBD2 as D (6 bases). CDR1 and CDR2 (germline): SGDLS, YYNGEE. V was trimmed by 0 bases and J by 0 bases, leaving 7 bases between them. CDR3 length equals 14 residues.

The rearrangement links TRBV9 to TRBJ2-1, with TRBD2 matching over 9 bases. Germline CDR1 and CDR2: SGDLS and YYNGEE. This CDR3 spans 13 amino acids. The trim removed 3 bases at V and 10 bases at J, leaving 5 bases unmatched. The chain's CDR3 is CASSDGTSIEQFF. CDR3 DNA: TGTGCCAGCAGCGACGGGACTAGCATCGAGCAGTTCTTC.

The J gene is TRBJ2-1, the V gene TRBV25-1; D perhaps matches TRBD1 (5 bases). CDR1 and CDR2 from the germline V gene are MGHDK and SYGVNS. The length of the CDR3 is 14 residues. The V gene lost 5 bases and the J gene lost 3 bases, with 11 bases spanning the gap. CDR3 amino acids: CASSPGYDYNEQFF. The CDR3 DNA reads as TGTGCCAGCAGTCCAGGGTATGACTACAATGAGCAGTTCTTC. Full variable domain (remainder filled in from reference TRBV25-1 and TRBJ2-1): EADIYQTPRYLVIGTGKKITLECSQTMGHDKMYWYQQDPGMELHLIHYSYGVNSTEKGDLSSESTVSRIRTEHFPLTLESARPSHTSQYLCASSPGYDYNEQFFGPGTRLTVL.

The chain has TRBV7-3 and TRBJ2-7, with a weak D call TRBD1 (5 bases). Germline CDR1 is SGHTA and CDR2 is FQGTGA. The CDR3 is 12 amino acids. The V and J ends lost 5 bases and 3 bases respectively, with 8 bases between them. CDR3 region: CASSIGHYEQYF. CDR3 nucleotides: TGTGCCAGCAGCATCGGACACTACGAGCAGTACTTC.

V usage is TRBV5-1 and J usage is TRBJ2-2, with unresolved D. Germline V gene lookup returns CDR1 SGHRS and CDR2 YFSETQ. The CDR3 consists of 11 residues. V lost 4 bases, J lost 3 bases, and 1 base lay in between. The chain's CDR3 is CASSDTGELFF. CDR3 coding DNA: TGCGCCAGCAGCGACACCGGGGAGCTGTTTTTT.